Included here is one TCR beta chain sequence, with context. Antigen unknown. The protocol was immunoSEQ multiplex PCR, while the TCRdb copy is restricted to in-frame clones and leaves out a portion. The sample contains some 6,700 clones, around nine tenths of which appear only once. The entry originates in a study of T cells after posttransplantation cyclophosphamide. Study-level findings and limits: Later post-transplant blood repertoires were often dominated by donor CD8+ memory clones.

Cyclophosphamide on days +3 and +4 followed busulfan-fludarabine conditioning and a marrow graft. The sequences come from CD8+ T cells sorted from blood, collected after allogeneic stem cell transplant with posttransplant cyclophosphamide. The sequence derives from a male patient aged 60 to 75 who received an allogeneic stem cell transplant from a related donor and was CMV-positive. Some of the T cells might come from the graft donor.

CDR3 protein: CASRGRDRRNTEAFF. The CDR3 DNA follows: TGTGCCAGCAGGGGGAGGGACAGGCGGAACACTGAAGCTTTCTTT. The rearrangement links TRBV27 to TRBJ1-1, with TRBD1 matching over 8 bases. The CDR3 consists of 15 residues. V lost 6 bases and J lost 1; bases outside the gene matches: 7. From germline, CDR1 is MNHEY and CDR2 SMNVEV (reference sequence).